This T cell receptor (beta chain) was recovered during a study of T cell repertoires in cytomegalovirus infection. At the level of the study: Carrying CMV and the relevant HLA type showed in public TCR beta signatures. Study outcomes and limitations: Totalled public TCR beta family frequency picked out people who carried CMV plus the relevant HLA. The ex vivo response was dominated by HLA-C-restricted CMV-specific TCR beta clonotypes.

A single record per CDR3 protein comes from TCRdb applying MiXCR to the reads. The sample lists 700,000 to 950,000 distinct CDR3 sequences; 30% to 35% were seen once. Of note for this clonotype: Its cognate antigen is unknown.

Trimming cost V 3 bases and J 0 bases, with 13 bases left between them. The CDR3 has 16 residues. The gene calls are TRBV12-3 or TRBV12-4 and TRBJ2-3; the D call may be TRBD1 or TRBD2 (5 bases each). The receptor was isolated from a human donor in good health (CMV status not recorded). Some clones in this sample may be carry-over from other donors' samples. Specimen: cultured CD8+ T cells from PBMCs, collected from culture after CMV antigen stimulation. The CDR3 sequence: CASSFPGTLSTDTQYF. The CDR3 DNA reads as TGTGCCAGCAGTTTCCCCGGGACCCTTAGCACAGATACGCAGTATTTT.